This T cell receptor (beta chain) comes out of a study of long-term antiretroviral therapy in people with HIV. Whole-study findings and limits: Clonal populations expanded prior to ART predominated within the repertoire at all time points.

As for this clone: What it binds is unknown.

Trimming took 1 base from V and 3 from J; bases not matched to a gene: 6. Germline loops: CDR1 LNHDA, CDR2 SQIVND (reference sequence). This CDR3 region has 16 residues. Sequencing used immunoSEQ v3.0 at survey level. Using immunoSEQ multiplex PCR, the repertoire was profiled, and TCRdb retains in-frame clones only, with some absent. The table shows about 25,000 clones, with approximately 78% occurring only once. Amounts of roughly 0.95-11 million cryopreserved PBMC were held in the samples before DNA extraction. The receptor's source is a man aged 50 to 59 with HIV. The specimen was unsorted PBMCs, collected 2.9 years after starting antiretroviral therapy. The V and J genes are TRBV19 and TRBJ2-7; 10 bases align to TRBD1. In DNA form, the CDR3 reads TGTGCCAGTAGTATAGGCGGGACAGGGGCCGTCTACGAGCAGTACTTC. Translating gives CASSIGGTGAVYEQYF.